Listed below are T cell receptor beta chains from one sample, sequenced in a study of blood T cell repertoires in COVID-19. Sequencing was performed with immunoSEQ multiplex PCR; in TCRdb, only in-frame clones are kept and a portion is missing. The sample records 50,000 to 85,000 clones, roughly 75% being singletons. Material: peripheral blood. These receptors were taken from a human donor in a cohort sampled during active COVID-19. The CDR3 runs from the conserved cysteine through the conserved F or W. D genes are given only for firm matches. The listing skips clone size in some rows; elsewhere it reads once, few, many or a size class.

>14|few|TRBD1|TRBJ2-7|TRBV2
TGTGCCAGCAGCGAGCGACAGGGGGCCCTCGAGCAGTACTTC
CASSERQGALEQYF
>12|NA|NA|TRBJ1-2|TRBV28
TGTGCCAGCAGTTTAATGCCGGGAGGCTACACCTTC
CASSLMPGGYTF
>15|NA|TRBD1|TRBJ2-7|TRBV11-2
TGTGCCAGCAGCACCCGACAGGGGGCGCCTTACGAGCAGTACTTC
CASSTRQGAPYEQYF
>16|NA|NA|TRBJ2-2|TRBV6-4
TGTGCCAGCAGTGAACGAGGCCCACCGGCCACCGGGGAGCTGTTTTTT
CASSERGPPATGELFF
>17|NA|NA|TRBJ2-7|TRBV5-1
TGCGCCAGCAGCTTGGTGGTCAGGCAAGGAGGATCCTACGAGCAGTACTTC
CASSLVVRQGGSYEQYF
>13|NA|NA|TRBJ2-7|TRBV5-1
TGCGCCAGCAGCTTGGACAGAACCTACGAGCAGTACTTC
CASSLDRTYEQYF
>14|NA|NA|TRBJ1-6|TRBV20-1
TGCAGTGCTAGTCAGGGTTCGCATAATTCACCCCTCCACTTT
CSASQGSHNSPLHF
>16|few|TRBD1|TRBJ1-5|TRBV27
TGTGCCAGCAGTCCCAGGGACAGGGGGAGCAATCAGCCCCAGCATTTT
CASSPRDRGSNQPQHF
>13|NA|NA|TRBJ2-5|TRBV6-1
TGTGCCAGCAGTGAAGATGTCGAAGAGACCCAGTACTTC
CASSEDVEETQYF
>15|NA|NA|TRBJ2-7|TRBV3-1/TRBV3-2
TGTGCCAGCAGCCGCGCCGGGACACTTCTCTACGAGCAGTACTTC
CASSRAGTLLYEQYF